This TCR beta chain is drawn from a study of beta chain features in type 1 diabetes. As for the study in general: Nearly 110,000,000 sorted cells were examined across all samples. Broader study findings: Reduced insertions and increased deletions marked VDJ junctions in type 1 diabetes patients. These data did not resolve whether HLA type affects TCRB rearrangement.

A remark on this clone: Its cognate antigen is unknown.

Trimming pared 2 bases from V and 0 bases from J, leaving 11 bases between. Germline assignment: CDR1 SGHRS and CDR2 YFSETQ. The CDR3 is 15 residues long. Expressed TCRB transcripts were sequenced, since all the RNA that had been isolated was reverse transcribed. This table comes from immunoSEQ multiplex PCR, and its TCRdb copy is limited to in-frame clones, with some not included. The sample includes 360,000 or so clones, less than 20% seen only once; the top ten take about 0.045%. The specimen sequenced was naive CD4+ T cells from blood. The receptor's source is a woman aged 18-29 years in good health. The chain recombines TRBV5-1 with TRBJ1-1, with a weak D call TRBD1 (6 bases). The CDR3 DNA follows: TGCGCCAGCAGCTTATCAGGGGCGATGAACACTGAAGCTTTCTTT. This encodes CASSLSGAMNTEAFF.